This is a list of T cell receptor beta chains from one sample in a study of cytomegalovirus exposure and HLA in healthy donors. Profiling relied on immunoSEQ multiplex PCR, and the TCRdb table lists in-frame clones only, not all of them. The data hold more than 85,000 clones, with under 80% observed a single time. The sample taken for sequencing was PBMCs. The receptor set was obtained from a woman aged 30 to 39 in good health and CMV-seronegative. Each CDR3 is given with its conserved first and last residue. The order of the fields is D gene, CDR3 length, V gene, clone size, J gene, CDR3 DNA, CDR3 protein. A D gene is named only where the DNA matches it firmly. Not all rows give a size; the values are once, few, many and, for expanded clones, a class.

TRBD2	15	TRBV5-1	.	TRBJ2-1	TGCGCCAGCAGCACAATGACTAGCGGGAGTGATGAGCAGTTCTTC	CASSTMTSGSDEQFF
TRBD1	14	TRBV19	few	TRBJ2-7	TGTGCCAGCAAAAAACCCGGACAGGGGAACGAGCAGTACTTC	CASKKPGQGNEQYF
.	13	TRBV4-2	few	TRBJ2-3	TGTGCCAGCAGCCAGCAACTACCAGATACGCAGTATTTT	CASSQQLPDTQYF
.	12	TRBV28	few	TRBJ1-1	TGTGCCAGCATTCCCGGGGGCACTGAAGCTTTCTTT	CASIPGGTEAFF
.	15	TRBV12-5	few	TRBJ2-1	TGTGCTAGTGGTTTAGGCAGGGGCGCATCGGATGAGCAGTTCTTC	CASGLGRGASDEQFF
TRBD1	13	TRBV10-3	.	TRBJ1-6	TGTGCCATAACCGGGACAGGAGGTTCACCCCTCCACTTT	CAITGTGGSPLHF
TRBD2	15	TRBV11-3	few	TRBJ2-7	TGTGCCAGCAGCATCCCGGGACTAGGGTCCCACGAGCAGTACTTC	CASSIPGLGSHEQYF
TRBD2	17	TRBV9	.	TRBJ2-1	TGTGCCAGCAGCTCTACTCCGGGACTAGCGGGGAACAATGAGCAGTTCTTC	CASSSTPGLAGNNEQFF
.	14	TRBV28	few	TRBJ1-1	TGTGCCAGCAGGGCACAGACAGTTAACACTGAAGCTTTCTTT	CASRAQTVNTEAFF
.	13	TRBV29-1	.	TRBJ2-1	TGCAGCGTTTTAAGGTACAGGTCCGATGAGCAGTTCTTC	CSVLRYRSDEQFF
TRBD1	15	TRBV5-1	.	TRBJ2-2	TGCGCCAGCAGCTCCGGGACAGGGGGCACCGGGGAGCTGTTTTTT	CASSSGTGGTGELFF
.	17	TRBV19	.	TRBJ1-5	TGTGCCAGTACGCCTACACTGGGGGCCCGAATGAATCAGCCCCAGCATTTT	CASTPTLGARMNQPQHF
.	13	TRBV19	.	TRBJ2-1	TGTGCCAGTAGCACCAGGGGAAAGAATGAGCAGTTCTTC	CASSTRGKNEQFF
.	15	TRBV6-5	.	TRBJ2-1	TGTGCCAGCAGACCGATAGGTACAGGATACAATGAGCAGTTCTTC	CASRPIGTGYNEQFF
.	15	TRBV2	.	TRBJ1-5	TGTGCCAGCAGTGAGGAGGGCCTTAGCAATCAGCCCCAGCATTTT	CASSEEGLSNQPQHF
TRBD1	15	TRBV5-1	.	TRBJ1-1	TGCGCCAGCAGCTTGGAGGGACAGGGGATGACTGAAGCTTTCTTT	CASSLEGQGMTEAFF
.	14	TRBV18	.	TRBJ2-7	TGTGCCAGCTCACCATCGTCTATCTCCTACGAGCAGTACTTC	CASSPSSISYEQYF
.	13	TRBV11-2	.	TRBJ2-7	TGTGCCAGCAGCCGGGGACTGAACTACGAGCAGTACTTC	CASSRGLNYEQYF
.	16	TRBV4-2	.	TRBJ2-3	TGTGCCAGCAGCCAATACGGTGAGCTAAACTCAGATACGCAGTATTTT	CASSQYGELNSDTQYF
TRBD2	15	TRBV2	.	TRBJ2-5	TGTGCCAGCAGTGTTTTTGCGGGACTACAAGAGACCCAGTACTTC	CASSVFAGLQETQYF
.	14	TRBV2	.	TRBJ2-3	TGTGCCAGCAGTCGAGGCCTTAGTACAGATACGCAGTATTTT	CASSRGLSTDTQYF
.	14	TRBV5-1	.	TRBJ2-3	TGCGCCAGCAGCTTGGGCCAGAGCACAGATACGCAGTATTTT	CASSLGQSTDTQYF
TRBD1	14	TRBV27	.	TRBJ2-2	TGTGCCAGCAGTTTTCAGGGGGCCTACGGGGAGCTGTTTTTT	CASSFQGAYGELFF
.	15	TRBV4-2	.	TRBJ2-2	TGTGCCAGCAGCCAAGCCGGGAAAAACACCGGGGAGCTGTTTTTT	CASSQAGKNTGELFF